The rows below give T cell receptor beta chains drawn from one sample of a study of shared clonotypes between healthy human individuals. Some clones are missing from TCRdb's copy, which holds only in-frame ones; the method was immunoSEQ multiplex PCR. This table has roughly 2.1 million clones, 85% to 95% appearing once. Sequences were obtained from naive CD8+ T cells from PBMCs. These receptors all come from a man younger than 35 in good health. Some clones in this sample may be carry-over from other donors' samples. Both conserved end residues are part of each CDR3. Each record gives: J gene, clone size, D gene, V gene, CDR3 DNA, CDR3 protein. D genes are given only for firm matches. Size is stated for part of the rows, as once, few or many counts, or as a class when the clone is expanded.

TRBJ2-1 . . TRBV5-6 TGTGCCAGCAGCGACAGAGACTCCTACAATGAGCAGTTCTTC CASSDRDSYNEQFF
TRBJ2-2 . TRBD2 TRBV4-3 TGCGCCAGCAGCCAGTCCCGGAAAAGCGGGACCCCCACCGGGGAGCTGTTTTTT CASSQSRKSGTPTGELFF
TRBJ2-1 . TRBD2 TRBV10-3 TGTGCCATCAGTGATATAGCGGGAGGTACTGAGCAGTTCTTC CAISDIAGGTEQFF
TRBJ1-3 . TRBD1 TRBV2 TGTGCCAGCAGTGAAGCGCCGGGACAGGGAGCTGGAAACACCATATATTTT CASSEAPGQGAGNTIYF
TRBJ2-3 once . TRBV20-1 TGCAGTGCTAGCACAGATACGCAGTATTTT CSASTDTQYF
TRBJ2-7 once . TRBV7-9 TGTGCCAGCAGCGAGGGACATAGTGAAGCCTACGAGCAGTACTTC CASSEGHSEAYEQYF
TRBJ2-5 . TRBD2 TRBV5-1 TGCGCCAGCAGCGTGACTAGCGGAGCGGGGGAGACCCAGTACTTC CASSVTSGAGETQYF
TRBJ2-1 . . TRBV30 TGTGCCTGGACCTCGGGGCTGGGGCCTAATGAGCAGTTCTTC CAWTSGLGPNEQFF
TRBJ1-1 . . TRBV7-9 TGTGCCAGCAGCTCAGCCTCTATTGAAGCTTTCTTT CASSSASIEAFF
TRBJ1-1 . TRBD1 TRBV27 TGTGCCAGCAGTCCGGTAGGGACAGGGGTCACTGAAGCTTTCTTT CASSPVGTGVTEAFF
TRBJ2-1 . . TRBV9 TGTGCCAGCAGCGGGGACAATGAGCAGTTCTTC CASSGDNEQFF
TRBJ2-7 . . TRBV7-2 TGTGCCAGCAGCTTAGCCGGGGAGCCAACCTACGAGCAGTACTTC CASSLAGEPTYEQYF
TRBJ2-1 . . TRBV6-6 TGTGCCAGCAGTTACCGCGTCCAACGCAATGAGCAGTTCTTC CASSYRVQRNEQFF
TRBJ2-1 . . TRBV4-1 TGCGCCAGCAGCCAAGAAGGAGGCAATGAGCAGTTCTTC CASSQEGGNEQFF
TRBJ2-1 . . TRBV2 TGTGCCAGCAGTGAAGGGACAACTGAGCAGTTCTTC CASSEGTTEQFF
TRBJ2-1 . . TRBV6-5 TGTGCCGGCAGTTACCTGGGCGCTTTCAATGAGCAGTTCTTC CAGSYLGAFNEQFF
TRBJ2-2 . TRBD1 TRBV27 TGTGCCAGCAGGACACAGGGGGCGGGCACCGGGGAGCTGTTTTTT CASRTQGAGTGELFF
TRBJ1-5 . TRBD1 TRBV10-3 TGTGCCATAGGGGACAGGGGTAATCAGCCCCAGCATTTT CAIGDRGNQPQHF
TRBJ2-1 . TRBD2 TRBV11-3 TGTGCCAGCAGCCCACGGGGGGGGTCCTCCTACAATGAGCAGTTCTTC CASSPRGGSSYNEQFF
TRBJ1-5 . TRBD1 TRBV28 TGTGCCAGCAGCCTACGAGGGGACAGTGGTATGCCCCAGCATTTT CASSLRGDSGMPQHF
TRBJ2-2 . TRBD2 TRBV7-9 TGTGCCAGCAGCCAGACTAGCGGGAGGGTAACCGGGGAGCTGTTTTTT CASSQTSGRVTGELFF
TRBJ2-5 . TRBD1 TRBV5-1 TGCGCCAGCAGCCTCCTGGACAGGGCAGGAAGAGAGACCCAGTACTTC CASSLLDRAGRETQYF
TRBJ1-1 . . TRBV28 TGTGCCAGCAAACCCCCGGGTGGGGCCCCCACTGAAGCTTTCTTT CASKPPGGAPTEAFF
TRBJ2-7 . . TRBV19 TGTGCCAGTAGTTGGGGGAGTGAGTATGGCGAGCAGTACTTC CASSWGSEYGEQYF
TRBJ1-2 . TRBD1 TRBV7-9 TGTGCCAGCAGCCCGACAGGGGCGGTGAGCTATGGCTACACCTTC CASSPTGAVSYGYTF
TRBJ1-2 once TRBD1 TRBV14 TGTGCCAGCAGCCCTATTTTGGGACAGATTTATGGCTACACCTTC CASSPILGQIYGYTF
TRBJ2-7 . TRBD1 TRBV28 TGTGCCAGCAGTTCTGAGGGGACAGGCTCCCAATGGAGGTACGAGCAGTACTTC CASSSEGTGSQWRYEQYF
TRBJ2-1 . . TRBV4-2 TGTGCCAGCAGCCCTTCCTGGGACTTATACAATGAGCAGTTCTTC CASSPSWDLYNEQFF
TRBJ2-7 . TRBD2 TRBV27 TGTGCCAGCCGATTAGCGGGAGGGACCTACGAGCAGTACTTC CASRLAGGTYEQYF
TRBJ2-1 . TRBD2 TRBV14 TGTGCCAGCAGCCCCTCTCGGACTAGGTTATACAATGAGCAGTTCTTC CASSPSRTRLYNEQFF